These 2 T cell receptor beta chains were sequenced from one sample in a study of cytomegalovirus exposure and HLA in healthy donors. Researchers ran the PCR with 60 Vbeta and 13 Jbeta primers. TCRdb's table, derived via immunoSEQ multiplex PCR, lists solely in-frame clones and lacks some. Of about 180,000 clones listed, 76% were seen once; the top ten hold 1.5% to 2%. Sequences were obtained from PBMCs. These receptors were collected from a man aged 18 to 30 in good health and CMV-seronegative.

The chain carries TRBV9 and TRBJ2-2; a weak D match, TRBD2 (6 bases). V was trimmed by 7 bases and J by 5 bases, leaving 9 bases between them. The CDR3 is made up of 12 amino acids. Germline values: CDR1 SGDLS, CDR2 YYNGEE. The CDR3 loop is CASGGRTGELFF. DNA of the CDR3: TGTGCCAGCGGGGGGAGGACCGGGGAGCTGTTTTTT. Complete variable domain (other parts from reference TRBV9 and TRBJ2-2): DSGVTQTPKHLITATGQRVTLRCSPRSGDLSVYWYQQSLDQGLQFLIQYYNGEERAKGNILERFSAQQFPDLHSELNLSSLELGDSALYFCASGGRTGELFFGEGSRLTVL.

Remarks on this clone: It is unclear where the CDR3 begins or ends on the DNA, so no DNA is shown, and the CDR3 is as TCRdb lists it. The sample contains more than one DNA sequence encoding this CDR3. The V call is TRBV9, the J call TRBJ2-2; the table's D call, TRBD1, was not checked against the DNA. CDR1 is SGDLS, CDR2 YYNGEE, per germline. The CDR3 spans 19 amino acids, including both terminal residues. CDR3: CASSVVASGTGVYGGELFF.